The 20 T cell receptor beta chains listed next were all sequenced from one sample in a study of T-cell reconstitution after alpha-beta-depleted transplantation in children. Preparing the TCRbeta library involved the use of unique molecular identifiers. TCRdb used MiXCR to reprocess the PCR reads, holding one entry per CDR3 protein. The data contain roughly 220,000 distinct CDR3 sequences, 9.7% of them singletons. Sequenced here: PBMCs from the stem cell graft donor, sampled from the stem cell graft. These receptors were collected from a human donor who donated a stem cell graft to a child with SCID.

This clonotype was found many times. In DNA form, the CDR3 reads TGTGCCAGCAGTTTACTCCAGGTTAATCAGCCCCAGCATTTT. This gives the protein CASSLLQVNQPQHF. J is TRBJ1-5 and V is TRBV12-3 or TRBV12-4; the D is unclear. V lost 2 bases, J lost 4 bases, and 9 bases lay in between. CDR3 length equals 14 residues.

In this sample, this clonotype turned up many times. V and J are TRBV5-1 and TRBJ2-7; 8 nucleotides match TRBD1. Losses at the gene ends were 0 bases for V and 2 bases for J; bases not matched to a gene: 10. Germline lookup yields CDR1 SGHRS and CDR2 YFSETQ. The CDR3 spans 17 residues. The CDR3 here is CASSLVVLGTGTYEQYF. For the CDR3, the DNA is TGCGCCAGCAGCTTGGTTGTACTCGGGACAGGAACCTACGAGCAGTACTTC. The full variable domain, rest sourced from reference TRBV5-1 and TRBJ2-7, is KAGVTQTPRYLIKTRGQQVTLSCSPISGHRSVSWYQQTPGQGLQFLFEYFSETQRNKGNFPGRFSGRQFSNSRSEMNVSTLELGDSALYLCASSLVVLGTGTYEQYFGPGTRLTVT.

About this clonotype: A much larger clonotype is one base distant, so this may be a read error. The chain employs TRBV7-8 and TRBJ2-1, with 12 bases aligning to TRBD2. After removal of 5 bases from V and 11 bases from J, the junction contained 16 bases not matched to a gene. The germline CDR1 and CDR2 sequences are SGHVS and FQNEAQ. CDR3 size: 17 residues. The CDR3 is CASSQVPLAGGLAKQFF. The CDR3 nucleotides are TGTGCCAGCAGCCAAGTTCCTCTAGCGGGGGGGCTGGCTAAGCAGTTCTTC.

This clonotype was counted at least ten times. The V call is TRBV12-3 or TRBV12-4, the J call TRBJ2-3, with 11 bases aligning to TRBD1. The CDR3 covers 15 residues. Trimming took 3 bases from V and 10 from J; bases not matched to a gene: 9. CDR3 coding DNA: TGTGCCAGCAGTTTGTGGGGGACAGGGGGAGCGGCGCAGTATTTT. Translation: CASSLWGTGGAAQYF.

This clonotype was seen ten or more times. This rearrangement joins TRBV12-3 or TRBV12-4 to TRBJ1-5; 9 bases agree with TRBD1. V was pared by 6 bases and J by 7 bases, with 10 bases of the junction left unmatched. The CDR3 is 15 residues long. The CDR3 region is CASSPPGQGGQPQHF. The CDR3 DNA reads TGTGCCAGCAGCCCGCCGGGACAGGGAGGCCAGCCCCAGCATTTT.

This clonotype was detected a few times. The rearrangement joins TRBV19 to TRBJ2-5; 9 positions agree with TRBD2. Germline lookup yields CDR1 LNHDA and CDR2 SQIVND (reference sequence). This CDR3 is built from 14 residues. The junction had 6 bases not matched to a gene; V was cut back by 5 bases and J by 5 bases. This chain's CDR3 is CASSFGLARETQYF. The DNA for the CDR3 is TGTGCCAGTAGTTTCGGACTAGCGAGGGAGACCCAGTACTTC.

The rearrangement links TRBV6-1 to TRBJ2-7; D gene ambiguous. Germline loops: CDR1 MNHNS, CDR2 SASEGT. The CDR3 extends over 13 amino acids. With 3 bases removed from V and 3 bases from J, the gap between germline ends came to 9 bases. CDR3 amino acids: CASSETELYEQYF. The CDR3 region has the DNA TGTGCCAGCAGTGAGACGGAGCTCTACGAGCAGTACTTC.

This clonotype was counted at least ten times. This chain links TRBV5-5 with TRBJ2-2, with D tentatively TRBD1 or TRBD2 (5 bases each). Trimming removed 3 bases from V and 7 bases from J, with 13 bases in between. Germline values: CDR1 SGHKS, CDR2 YYEKEE (reference sequence). The CDR3 runs to 14 residues. CDR3: CASSSRGEGGELFF. The CDR3 DNA sequence: TGTGCCAGCAGCTCGAGGGGCGAGGGCGGGGAGCTGTTTTTT.

This clonotype was observed a few times. This chain connects TRBV3-1 to TRBJ2-1; D is unresolved. V lost 5 bases and J 5 bases, leaving 13 bases between the germline ends. This CDR3 has 14 amino acids. CDR1 is LGHDT and CDR2 is YNNKEL in the germline V gene (reference sequence). The CDR3 reads CASSSQTGHNEQFF. Written as DNA, the CDR3 is TGTGCCAGCAGCTCCCAGACTGGACACAATGAGCAGTTCTTC.

This clonotype was observed many times. This sequence joins TRBV2 and TRBJ1-5; no firm D call. This CDR3 has 14 residues. V gave up 7 bases and J gave up 2 bases, with 12 bases separating them. Germline CDR1 and CDR2: SNHLY and FYNNEI. CDR3 coding DNA: TGTGCCAGCACAGTATGGGAAGGCAATCAGCCCCAGCATTTT. Residues: CASTVWEGNQPQHF.

This clonotype has a count of ten or more. The J gene is TRBJ1-2, the V gene TRBV20-1; no firm D call. V was shortened by 6 bases and J by 8 bases, with 25 bases between the two germline ends. CDR1 is DFQATT, CDR2 SNEGSKA, per germline (reference sequence). This CDR3 is built from 15 residues. CDR3 sequence: CSALSLSISLPGYTF. The CDR3 region has the DNA TGCAGTGCCCTTAGCCTATCGATCAGCCTCCCAGGCTACACCTTC.

This clonotype was found many times. The V call is TRBV7-3, the J call TRBJ2-1; 8 bases match TRBD2. Germline CDR1 reads SGHTA; CDR2 reads FQGTGA. The trim removed 5 bases at V and 6 bases at J, leaving 12 bases unmatched. This CDR3 contains 16 residues. The CDR3 is CASSRGGSGGLNEQFF. The CDR3 DNA is TGTGCCAGCAGCCGAGGGGGGAGCGGGGGCCTCAATGAGCAGTTCTTC.

This clonotype was counted many times. The chain links TRBV5-1 to TRBJ1-2; 7 bases match TRBD1. Trimming took 7 bases from V and 2 from J; bases not matched to a gene: 5. The length of the CDR3 is 13 residues. CDR1 is SGHRS and CDR2 is YFSETQ in the germline V gene. CDR3 loop: CASQGGGNYGYTF. In DNA form, the CDR3 reads TGCGCCAGCCAGGGGGGAGGAAACTATGGCTACACCTTC.

This clonotype was counted at least ten times. The rearrangement links TRBV5-5 to TRBJ2-2; the D is unclear. The V end lost 3 bases, the J end lost 2 bases, and 17 bases lay between the germline ends. The V gene's germline CDR1 is SGHKS and CDR2 YYEKEE (reference sequence). This CDR3 is built from 17 residues. In DNA, the CDR3 is TGTGCCAGCAGCTCCTCCACCCACAACCCCAACACCGGGGAGCTGTTTTTT. Residues: CASSSSTHNPNTGELFF.

This clonotype was picked up many times. The rearrangement joins TRBV5-1 to TRBJ1-2; D unclear. There are 12 residues in the CDR3. Germline CDR1 and CDR2: SGHRS and YFSETQ. The germline V and J ends were trimmed by 4 bases and 1 base, with 5 bases remaining between them. As DNA, the CDR3 is TGCGCCAGCAGCCTGGATAACTATGGCTACACCTTC. This gives the protein CASSLDNYGYTF.

This clonotype was seen repeatedly, ten times or more. The V call is TRBV7-2, the J call TRBJ1-1, with 11 bases lining up with TRBD1. The CDR3 is 13 amino acids. The germline CDR1 and CDR2 sequences are SGHTA and FQGNSA. The trim removed 5 bases at V and 6 bases at J, leaving 2 bases unmatched. The CDR3 protein is CASSTGQGAEAFF. Here the CDR3 DNA reads TGTGCCAGCAGCACGGGACAGGGGGCTGAAGCTTTCTTT.

This clonotype was detected many times. This chain connects TRBV5-1 to TRBJ1-1; D remains ambiguous. V was shortened by 1 base and J by 1 base, with 11 bases between the two germline ends. Germline V gene lookup returns CDR1 SGHRS and CDR2 YFSETQ. The CDR3 runs to 15 residues. The CDR3, as DNA: TGCGCCAGCAGCTTGACAGCCACTCCGAACACTGAAGCTTTCTTT. This codes for CASSLTATPNTEAFF. The complete variable domain, with remaining parts taken from reference TRBV5-1 and TRBJ1-1, reads KAGVTQTPRYLIKTRGQQVTLSCSPISGHRSVSWYQQTPGQGLQFLFEYFSETQRNKGNFPGRFSGRQFSNSRSEMNVSTLELGDSALYLCASSLTATPNTEAFFGQGTRLTVV.

This clonotype occurred many times. The rearrangement joins TRBV4-1 to TRBJ1-2; the D gene is possibly TRBD1 (6 bases). V was pared by 4 bases and J by 7 bases, with 16 bases between. CDR3 length equals 14 residues. The germline gives CDR1 MGHRA, CDR2 YSYEKL. The CDR3 nucleotides read TGCGCCAGCAGCCCGGCAGGGGTAACTTCTGGCTACACCTTC. Protein product: CASSPAGVTSGYTF.

This clonotype was seen at least ten times. The rearrangement links TRBV5-1 to TRBJ2-2; perhaps TRBD2 as D (5 bases). This CDR3 has 17 residues. The V end was cut by 0 bases, the J end by 0 bases, with 12 bases between. Germline V gene data show CDR1 as SGHRS and CDR2 as YFSETQ. CDR3 nucleotides: TGCGCCAGCAGCTTGGCACCCGGGAATCCGAACACCGGGGAGCTGTTTTTT. Translated: CASSLAPGNPNTGELFF. The full variable domain, rest sourced from reference TRBV5-1 and TRBJ2-2, is KAGVTQTPRYLIKTRGQQVTLSCSPISGHRSVSWYQQTPGQGLQFLFEYFSETQRNKGNFPGRFSGRQFSNSRSEMNVSTLELGDSALYLCASSLAPGNPNTGELFFGEGSRLTVL.

This chain links TRBV5-1 with TRBJ1-1; TRBD1 agrees at 7 bases. After removal of 0 bases from V and 10 bases from J, the junction contained 3 bases not matched to a gene. In germline, CDR1 is SGHRS, CDR2 YFSETQ. The CDR3 loop spans 12 amino acids. The DNA of the CDR3 is TGCGCCAGCAGCTTGGCCAGGGGGGTAGCTTTCTTT. Translation: CASSLARGVAFF.